What follows is one T cell receptor (beta chain) and its context. Its antigen is currently not known. Per-base quality was not reported, and no clone a single base away is much larger than it. The donors were healthy, HIV-negative adults with no recently reported acute infections or vaccinations. Every donor was a Caucasian adult residing in Nashville, Tennessee, USA. CD4+ T cells were enriched through magnetic negative selection, after which naive cells were positively selected on CD45RA and the remaining negative fraction served as the memory subset. Blood was obtained by leukapheresis, after which PBMCs were separated by Ficoll-Histopaque density gradient centrifugation and cryopreserved in liquid nitrogen vapor phase. Analytical flow cytometry was used to check the purity and quantity of each magnetically sorted T cell population. Each sorted fraction had its genomic DNA isolated and then quantified by UV absorbance on a Nanodrop 2000c.

The germline V gene gives CDR1 as SGHRS and CDR2 as YFSETQ. Its CDR3 holds 17 amino acids, cysteine through phenylalanine. Only the CDR3 part of the read is kept: 51 bases, read in frame from the first base. V loses 1 base, J loses 2 bases, and the germline ends lie 16 bases apart. Using the deep immunoSEQ assay, multiplex PCR amplified TCR CDR3 regions from genomic DNA. Extracted genomic DNA from each cell subset was distributed evenly across all wells of several immunoSEQ 96-well plates, and each plate was treated as a replicate. For sorted subsets, each replicate PCR was loaded with around 220 ng genomic DNA, equivalent to 25,000 to 35,000 T cell genomes. Purified libraries were quantified with a Qubit 3.0 fluorometer, sized on a Bioanalyzer 2100, and re-quantified with the KAPA Library Quantification kit. A separate single-read 150-cycle Illumina NextSeq 550 flow cell was used to sequence each immunoSEQ 96-well plate. For the original study's pipeline: Because only junctional sequences without quality scores were contained in the immunoSEQ output, filtering matching that applied to full-length reads could not be performed. To assign V/J genes and CDR3, sequences were annotated against IMGT germline references using PyIR, a Python wrapper for IgBLAST v1.9. Reads were filtered out if the reads had weak V/J assignments (E-value above 1e-6), no CDR3, stop codons, out-of-frame junctions, or ambiguous translated residues. A V3J clonotype was defined by an identical inferred V gene, J gene, and CDR3 amino acid sequence. The percentage overlap between two repertoires was calculated by dividing the number of shared unique clonotypes by the size of the smaller repertoire. RTK rarefaction, the Chao1 estimator, and Recon v2.1 estimates of unobserved clonotypes were used to assess repertoire richness. Generation probabilities were computed with OLGA for all TCRbeta clonotypes obtained by the gDNA method from a few donors. TCRdb obtained this table from immuneACCESS and retained in-frame rearrangements with V and J assigned. These tables miss some clones; where compared with another copy, unresolved V genes account for less than half of the shortfall, and the remainder is unexplained. V and J calls and clone size follow that table, whereas D and trimming were derived from the DNA. Within this sample are approximately 2,000,000 clones, with 80% to 95% of them counted one time only. Approximately 0.39% of the sample is taken by the ten largest.

The sample originates from a study of shared clonotypes between healthy human individuals (dated by TCRdb to 2019 to 2021). In the study overall: Three men and two women, aged 18 to 49 years, made up the cohort. For each donor, CD4 naive and CD4 memory were each given three plates, CD8 naive was given two plates, and CD8 memory was given one plate. Per donor, leukapheresis produced somewhere between about 0.94 and 10 billion PBMCs. To increase sequencing depth and limit assay-specific biases, different laboratories used diverse techniques to prepare libraries and sequence TCR repertoires. Blood TCR repertoires of a handful of healthy adults were deeply sequenced to estimate repertoire size and the extent of clonotype sharing between individuals. The research as a whole found: Incomplete sequencing was indicated by rarefaction of sorted-subset datasets, despite the large sequencing depth. The genetic and exposure-history diversity represented was limited by the small number of donors. When several donors were compared, the shared fraction of clonotypes was around 5.1% for naive CD4, 3.5% to 4% for naive CD8, roughly 2.5% for memory CD4, and 0.4% for memory CD8. Only blood was sampled, and tissue TCR repertoires likely differ from those in blood. Pairwise subsampling indicated that sequencing depth was expected to affect the degree of clonotype sharing among donors. Compared with non-shared clonotypes, clonotypes shared by all four sorted-subset donors had higher generation probabilities. Larger estimated clonotype richness was generally found for naive subsets than for memory subsets.

The receptor comes from a man younger than 35 in good health. Some clones in this sample may be carry-over from other donors' samples. Sequences were obtained from naive CD4+ T cells from PBMCs. The cell subset or site label here, explained by the study, means: CD45RA+ positively selected. The chain links TRBV5-1 with TRBJ1-3, and perhaps TRBD1 as D gene, on 6 matching bases. CDR3 loop: CASSLLPAGEAGNTIYF. In nucleotides, the sequence is TGCGCCAGCAGCTTGCTCCCGGCAGGGGAAGCTGGAAACACCATATATTTT.